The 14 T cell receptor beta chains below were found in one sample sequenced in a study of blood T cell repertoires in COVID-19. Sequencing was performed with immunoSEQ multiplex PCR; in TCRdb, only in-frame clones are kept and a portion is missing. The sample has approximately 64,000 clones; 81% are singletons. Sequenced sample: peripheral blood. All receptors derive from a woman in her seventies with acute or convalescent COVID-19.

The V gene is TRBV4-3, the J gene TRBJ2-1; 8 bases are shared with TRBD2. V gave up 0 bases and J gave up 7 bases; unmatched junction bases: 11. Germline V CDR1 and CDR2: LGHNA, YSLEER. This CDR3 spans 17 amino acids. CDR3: CASSQEIAGWSRNEQFF. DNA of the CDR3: TGCGCCAGCAGCCAAGAAATAGCGGGGTGGTCGAGGAATGAGCAGTTCTTC.

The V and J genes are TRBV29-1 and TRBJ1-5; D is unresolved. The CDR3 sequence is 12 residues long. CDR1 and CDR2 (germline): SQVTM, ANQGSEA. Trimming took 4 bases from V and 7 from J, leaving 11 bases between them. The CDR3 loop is CSVVNEGQPQHF. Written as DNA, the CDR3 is TGCAGCGTTGTTAATGAGGGACAGCCCCAGCATTTT.

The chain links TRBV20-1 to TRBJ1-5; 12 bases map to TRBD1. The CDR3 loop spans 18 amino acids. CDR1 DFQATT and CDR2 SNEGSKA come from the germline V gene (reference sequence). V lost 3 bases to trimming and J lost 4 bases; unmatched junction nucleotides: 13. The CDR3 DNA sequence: TGCAGTGCTAGTCGTCATGGGACAGGGGGCTTAGGAAATCAGCCCCAGCATTTT. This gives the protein CSASRHGTGGLGNQPQHF.

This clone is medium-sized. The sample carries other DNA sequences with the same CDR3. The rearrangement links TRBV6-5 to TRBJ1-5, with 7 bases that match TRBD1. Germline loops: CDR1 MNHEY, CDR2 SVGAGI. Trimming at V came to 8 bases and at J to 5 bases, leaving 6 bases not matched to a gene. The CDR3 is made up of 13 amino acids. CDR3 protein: CASSQGPDQPQHF. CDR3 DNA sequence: TGTGCCAGCTCACAGGGGCCAGATCAGCCCCAGCATTTT.

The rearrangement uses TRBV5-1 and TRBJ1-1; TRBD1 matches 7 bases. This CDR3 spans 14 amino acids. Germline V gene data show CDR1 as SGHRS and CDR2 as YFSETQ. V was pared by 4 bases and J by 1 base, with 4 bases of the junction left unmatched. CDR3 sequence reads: CASSLTGTNTEAFF. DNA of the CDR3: TGCGCCAGCAGCCTGACAGGGACGAACACTGAAGCTTTCTTT.

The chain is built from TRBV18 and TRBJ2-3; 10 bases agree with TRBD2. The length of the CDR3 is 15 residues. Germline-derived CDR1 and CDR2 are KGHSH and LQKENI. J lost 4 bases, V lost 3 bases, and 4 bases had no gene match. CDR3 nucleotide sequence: TGTGCCAGCTCACCCCAGCGGGAGGGCCCAGATACGCAGTATTTT. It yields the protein CASSPQREGPDTQYF.

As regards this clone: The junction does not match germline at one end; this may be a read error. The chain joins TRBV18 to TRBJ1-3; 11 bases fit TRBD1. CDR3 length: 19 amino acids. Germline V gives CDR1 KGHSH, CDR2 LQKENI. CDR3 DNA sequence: TGTGCCAGCTCTCCACCCGGAGGACAGGGGGCATACTCTGGAAACACCATATATTTT. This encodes CASSPPGGQGAYSGNTIYF.

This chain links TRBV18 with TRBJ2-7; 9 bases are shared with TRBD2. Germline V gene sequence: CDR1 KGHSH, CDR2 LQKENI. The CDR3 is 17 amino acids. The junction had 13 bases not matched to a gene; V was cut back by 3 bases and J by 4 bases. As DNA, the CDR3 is TGTGCCAGCTCACCTTCCGGGATGAGTAGCGGGGGATACGAGCAGTACTTC. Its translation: CASSPSGMSSGGYEQYF.

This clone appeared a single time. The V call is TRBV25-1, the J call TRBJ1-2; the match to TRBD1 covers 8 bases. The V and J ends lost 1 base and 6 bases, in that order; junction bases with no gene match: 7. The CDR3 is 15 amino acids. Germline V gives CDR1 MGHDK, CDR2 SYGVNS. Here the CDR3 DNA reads TGTGCCAGCAGTGAATGGGAGGCAGGGGGCCATGGCTACACCTTC. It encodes CASSEWEAGGHGYTF.

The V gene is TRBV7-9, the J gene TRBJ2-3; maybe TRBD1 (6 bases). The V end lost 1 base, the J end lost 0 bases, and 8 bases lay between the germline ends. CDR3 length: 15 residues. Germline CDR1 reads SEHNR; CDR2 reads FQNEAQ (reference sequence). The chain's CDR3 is CASSLDRVSTDTQYF. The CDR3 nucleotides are TGTGCCAGCAGCTTAGACAGGGTGAGCACAGATACGCAGTATTTT. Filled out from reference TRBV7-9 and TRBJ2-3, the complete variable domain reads DTGVSQNPRHKITKRGQNVTFRCDPISEHNRLYWYRQTLGQGPEFLTYFQNEAQLEKSRLLSDRFSAERPKGSFSTLEIQRTEQGDSAMYLCASSLDRVSTDTQYFGPGTRLTVL.

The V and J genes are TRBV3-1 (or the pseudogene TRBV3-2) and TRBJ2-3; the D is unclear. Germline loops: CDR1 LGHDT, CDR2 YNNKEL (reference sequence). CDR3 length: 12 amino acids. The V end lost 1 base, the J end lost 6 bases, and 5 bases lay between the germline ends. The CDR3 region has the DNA TGTGCCAGCAGCCAAGTAATTGATACGCAGTATTTT. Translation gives CASSQVIDTQYF.

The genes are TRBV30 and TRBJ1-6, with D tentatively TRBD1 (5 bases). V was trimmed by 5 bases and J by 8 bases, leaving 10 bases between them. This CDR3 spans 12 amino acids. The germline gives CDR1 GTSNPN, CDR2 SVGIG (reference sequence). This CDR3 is CAWQGLDSPLHF. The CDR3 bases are TGTGCCTGGCAGGGTTTGGATTCACCCCTCCACTTT.

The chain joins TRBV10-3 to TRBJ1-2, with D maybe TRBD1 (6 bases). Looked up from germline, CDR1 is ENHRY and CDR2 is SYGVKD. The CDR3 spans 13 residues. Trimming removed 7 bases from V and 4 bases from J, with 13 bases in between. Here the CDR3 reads CAITDGQPYGYTF. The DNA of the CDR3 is TGTGCCATCACGGACGGACAGCCCTATGGCTACACCTTC.

The CDR3 sequence: CAWSVGQYGYTF. Written as DNA, the CDR3 is TGTGCCTGGAGTGTCGGACAGTATGGCTACACCTTC. The rearrangement uses TRBV30 and TRBJ1-2, with D tentatively TRBD1 (6 bases). Trimming took off 0 bases at V and 5 bases at J, with 7 bases between the two ends. CDR1 is GTSNPN and CDR2 is SVGIG in the germline V gene (reference sequence). The CDR3 is 12 amino acids.